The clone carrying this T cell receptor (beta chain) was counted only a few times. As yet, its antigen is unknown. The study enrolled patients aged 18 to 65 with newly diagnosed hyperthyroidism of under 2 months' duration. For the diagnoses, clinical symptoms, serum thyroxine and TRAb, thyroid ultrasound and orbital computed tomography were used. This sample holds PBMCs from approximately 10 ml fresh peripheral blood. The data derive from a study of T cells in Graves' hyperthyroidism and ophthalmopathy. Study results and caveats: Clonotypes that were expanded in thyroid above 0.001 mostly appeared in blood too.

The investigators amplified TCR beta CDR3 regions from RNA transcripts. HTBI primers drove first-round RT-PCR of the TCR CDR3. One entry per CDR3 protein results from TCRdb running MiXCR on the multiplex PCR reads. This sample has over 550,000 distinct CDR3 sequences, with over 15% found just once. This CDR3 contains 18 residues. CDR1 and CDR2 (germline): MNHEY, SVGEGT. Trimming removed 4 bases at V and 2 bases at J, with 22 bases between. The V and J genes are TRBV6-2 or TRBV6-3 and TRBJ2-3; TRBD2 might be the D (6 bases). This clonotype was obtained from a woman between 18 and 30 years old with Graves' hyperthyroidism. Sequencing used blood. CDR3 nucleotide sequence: TGTGCCAGCAGTTCTGACCATCTCCGGGACTTGAACACAGATACGCAGTATTTT. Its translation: CASSSDHLRDLNTDTQYF.